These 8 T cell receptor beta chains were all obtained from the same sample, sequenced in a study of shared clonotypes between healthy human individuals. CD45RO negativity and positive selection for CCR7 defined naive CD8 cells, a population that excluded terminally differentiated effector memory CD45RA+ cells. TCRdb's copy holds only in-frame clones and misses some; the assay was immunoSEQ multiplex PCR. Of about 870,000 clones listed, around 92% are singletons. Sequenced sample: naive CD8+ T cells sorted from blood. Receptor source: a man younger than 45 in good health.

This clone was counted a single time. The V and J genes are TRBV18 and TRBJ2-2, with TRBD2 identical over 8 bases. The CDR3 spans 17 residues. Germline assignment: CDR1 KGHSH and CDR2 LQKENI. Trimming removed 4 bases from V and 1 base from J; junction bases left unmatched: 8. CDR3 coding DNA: TGTGCCAGCTCACGATTTAGCGGGATTTTGAACACCGGGGAGCTGTTTTTT. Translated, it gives CASSRFSGILNTGELFF.

The chain's CDR3 is CASSLALAGGWTGELFF. CDR3 nucleotides: TGTGCCAGCAGCTTAGCGTTAGCAGGGGGCTGGACCGGGGAGCTGTTTTTT. J is TRBJ2-2 and V is TRBV13, with 8 bases that match TRBD1. The germline V gene has CDR1 PRHDT and CDR2 FYEKMQ (reference sequence). CDR3 size: 17 residues. The J segment lost 5 bases and the V segment lost 1 base, leaving 9 bases of the junction unmatched. Filled out from reference TRBV13 and TRBJ2-2, the complete variable domain reads AAGVIQSPRHLIKEKRETATLKCYPIPRHDTVYWYQQGPGQDPQFLISFYEKMQSDKGSIPDRFSAQQFSDYHSELNMSSLELGDSALYFCASSLALAGGWTGELFFGEGSRLTVL.

For the CDR3, the DNA is TGTGCCAGCAGTTTTGAGAGGGTCACAGATACGCAGTATTTT. It codes for CASSFERVTDTQYF. This chain uses TRBV28 with TRBJ2-3; D perhaps matches TRBD2 (5 bases). The ends were cut back, 3 bases at V and 2 bases at J, with 9 bases in the middle. Germline values: CDR1 MDHEN, CDR2 SYDVKM. The CDR3 is 14 amino acids.

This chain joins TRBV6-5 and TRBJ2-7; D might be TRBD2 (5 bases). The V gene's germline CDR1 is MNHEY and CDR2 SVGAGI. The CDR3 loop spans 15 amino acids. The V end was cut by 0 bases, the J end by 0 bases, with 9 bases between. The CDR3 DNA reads TGTGCCAGCAGTTACTCCGGACTCGCCTCCTACGAGCAGTACTTC. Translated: CASSYSGLASYEQYF.

The CDR3 sequence is CASSQGGAKNIQYF. The CDR3 nucleotides read TGTGCCAGCAGCCAGGGGGGGGCCAAAAACATTCAGTACTTC. The chain is built from TRBV27 and TRBJ2-4, with D perhaps assigned TRBD1 or TRBD2 (7 bases each). The V gene's germline CDR1 is MNHEY and CDR2 SMNVEV (reference sequence). Deletions cut 6 bases from V and 1 base from J, with 10 bases between. The CDR3 has 14 amino acids.

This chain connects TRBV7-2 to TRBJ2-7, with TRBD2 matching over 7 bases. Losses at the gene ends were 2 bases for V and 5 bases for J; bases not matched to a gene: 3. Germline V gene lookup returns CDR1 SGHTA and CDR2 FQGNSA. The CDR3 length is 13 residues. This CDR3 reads CASSLRGRDEQYF. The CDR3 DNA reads TGTGCCAGCAGCTTACGCGGGAGAGACGAGCAGTACTTC.

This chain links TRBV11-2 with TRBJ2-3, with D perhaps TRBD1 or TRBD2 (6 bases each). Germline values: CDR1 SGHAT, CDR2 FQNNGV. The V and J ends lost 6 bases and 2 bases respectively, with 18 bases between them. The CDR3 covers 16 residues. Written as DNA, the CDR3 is TGTGCCAGCAGACGCGTTGGCGGGGACATCACAGATACGCAGTATTTT. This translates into CASRRVGGDITDTQYF.

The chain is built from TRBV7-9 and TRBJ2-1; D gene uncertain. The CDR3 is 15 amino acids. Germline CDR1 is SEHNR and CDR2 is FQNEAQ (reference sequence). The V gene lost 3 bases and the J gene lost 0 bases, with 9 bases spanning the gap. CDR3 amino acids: CASSLTPTSYNEQFF. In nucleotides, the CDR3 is TGTGCCAGCAGCTTGACCCCTACCTCCTACAATGAGCAGTTCTTC.